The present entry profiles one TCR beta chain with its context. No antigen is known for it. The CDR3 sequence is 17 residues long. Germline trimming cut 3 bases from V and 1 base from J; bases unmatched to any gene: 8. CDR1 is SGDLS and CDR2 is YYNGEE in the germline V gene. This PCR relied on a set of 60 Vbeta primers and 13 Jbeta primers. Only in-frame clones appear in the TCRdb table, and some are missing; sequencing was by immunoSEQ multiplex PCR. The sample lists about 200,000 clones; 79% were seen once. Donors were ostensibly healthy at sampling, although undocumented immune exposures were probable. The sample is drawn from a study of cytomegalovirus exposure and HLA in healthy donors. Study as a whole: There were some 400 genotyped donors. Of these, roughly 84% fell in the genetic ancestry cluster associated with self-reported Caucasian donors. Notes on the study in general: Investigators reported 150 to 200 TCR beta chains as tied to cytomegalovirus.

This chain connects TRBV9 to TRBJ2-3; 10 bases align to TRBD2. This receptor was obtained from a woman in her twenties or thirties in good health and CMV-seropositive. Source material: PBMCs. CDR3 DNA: TGTGCCAGCAGCGCAGGAGTCCTAGCGGGGGGCACAGATACGCAGTATTTT. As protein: CASSAGVLAGGTDTQYF.